A single sample is the source of the 8 T cell receptor beta chains below, sequenced in a study of T-cell reconstitution after alpha-beta-depleted transplantation in children (dated by TCRdb to between 2015 and 2016). Preparation of the library involved PCR. Sequencing instrument: Illumina HiSeq 2500. TCR library preparation used molecular barcoding, with unique molecular identifiers applied to normalize quantification of the TCRbeta repertoire. TCRdb applied fastp at Q25 and MiXCR to the public reads, then kept only in-frame beta chains. One record per CDR3 amino acid sequence lists the most common genes and DNA. Within this sample are 450,000 to 600,000 distinct CDR3 sequences, with approximately 12% of them counted one time only. Jointly, the top ten make up about 2% of the sample. Reading the label with the study, this specimen's treatment or condition is: allogeneic hematopoietic cell transplantation with graft depleted of TCRalphabeta T cells and CD19 B cells.

The sample here was PBMCs, mostly from graft donor cells, taken 360 days after TCRalphabeta/CD19-depleted stem cell transplant. The origin of the receptors is a male patient younger than 18 who had a stem cell transplant for acute myeloid leukemia, so the T cells may come from the graft donor.

The chain combines TRBV7-8 with TRBJ2-1; D gene ambiguous. V was shortened by 1 base and J by 3 bases, with 10 bases between the two germline ends. CDR1 and CDR2 from the germline V gene are SGHVS and FQNEAQ. This CDR3 is 15 amino acids long. Here the CDR3 DNA reads TGTGCCAGCAGCTTAGTGTACGAGAGCTACAATGAGCAGTTCTTC. Protein sequence: CASSLVYESYNEQFF.

This clonotype was seen repeatedly, ten times or more. This rearrangement joins TRBV12-3 or TRBV12-4 to TRBJ2-7; 11 nucleotides line up with TRBD2. Trimming took 7 bases from V and 3 from J; bases not matched to a gene: 8. This CDR3 is built from 15 residues. This chain's CDR3 is CASNVAGGPRYEQYF. CDR3 DNA: TGTGCCAGCAACGTAGCGGGAGGGCCTCGCTACGAGCAGTACTTC.

In its sample, this clonotype was seen a few times. The rearrangement links TRBV20-1 to TRBJ2-4; 7 bases are shared with TRBD2. CDR1 is DFQATT, CDR2 SNEGSKA, per germline (reference sequence). The V segment lost 3 bases and the J segment 6 bases; nucleotides outside the gene matches: 14. This CDR3 has 16 amino acids. The CDR3 coding sequence is TGCAGTGCTAGGCACAGCTCAGGGAGGGCGATAAACATTCAGTACTTC. Translated, it gives CSARHSSGRAINIQYF.

CDR3 amino acids: CAISWTSGSSETQYF. CDR3 nucleotide sequence: TGTGCCATCAGTTGGACTAGCGGGAGCTCGGAGACCCAGTACTTC. The chain links TRBV10-3 to TRBJ2-5, with 13 positions matching TRBD2. V shed 5 bases and J 5 bases; nucleotides not matched to a gene: 5. CDR3 length: 15 amino acids. CDR1 ENHRY and CDR2 SYGVKD come from the germline V gene.

CDR3 region: CSAGTPKISTDTQYF. Written as DNA, the CDR3 is TGCAGTGCCGGGACCCCAAAAATTAGCACAGATACGCAGTATTTT. This rearrangement joins TRBV20-1 to TRBJ2-3, with D perhaps matching TRBD1 or TRBD2 (5 bases each). The CDR3 spans 15 residues. Trimming removed 6 bases from V and 0 bases from J, with 16 bases in between. Germline lookup yields CDR1 DFQATT and CDR2 SNEGSKA (reference sequence).

A few counts support this clonotype. This sequence joins TRBV2 and TRBJ2-7; D is possibly TRBD2 (6 bases). This CDR3 spans 12 amino acids. With 6 bases removed from V and 4 bases from J, the gap between germline ends came to 10 bases. Per the germline V gene, CDR1 is SNHLY and CDR2 is FYNNEI. The chain's CDR3 is CASRDYPYEQYF. Written as DNA, the CDR3 is TGTGCCAGCAGGGACTACCCGTACGAGCAGTACTTC.

The gene calls are TRBV24-1 and TRBJ2-2, with TRBD1 matching 9 bases. This CDR3 spans 16 amino acids. Germline V CDR1 and CDR2: KGHDR, SFDVKD. Germline trimming cut 4 bases from V and 5 bases from J; bases unmatched to any gene: 7. The CDR3 spells CATSEHRGRGTGELFF. CDR3 bases: TGTGCCACCAGTGAACACAGGGGGCGGGGAACCGGGGAGCTGTTTTTT.

There are a few counts of this clonotype. The chain links TRBV20-1 to TRBJ2-7; the match to TRBD1 covers 8 bases. The V gene end was trimmed by 2 bases and the J gene end by 4 bases; junction bases not matched to a gene: 4. The CDR3 has 13 amino acids. Germline V CDR1 and CDR2: DFQATT, SNEGSKA (reference sequence). As DNA, the CDR3 is TGCAGTGCTAGACGGACAGGGAGGTACGAGCAGTACTTC. The encoded protein is CSARRTGRYEQYF.